This TCR beta chain was recorded in a study of blood T cell repertoires in COVID-19. Clones were read by immunoSEQ multiplex PCR, and TCRdb kept only the in-frame ones, dropping some. The repertoire holds about 68,000 clones, with around 86% as singletons. Germline V gives CDR1 SGHRS, CDR2 YFSETQ. The CDR3 consists of 14 residues. V lost 3 bases and J 4 bases, leaving 13 bases between the germline ends. The origin of this receptor is a woman aged 55-70 years with acute or convalescent COVID-19. Sequenced material: peripheral blood. V and J are TRBV5-1 and TRBJ1-2, with D unresolved. The CDR3 coding sequence is TGCGCCAGCAGCTCCACCGGGATGAGCTATGGCTACACCTTC. This codes for CASSSTGMSYGYTF.